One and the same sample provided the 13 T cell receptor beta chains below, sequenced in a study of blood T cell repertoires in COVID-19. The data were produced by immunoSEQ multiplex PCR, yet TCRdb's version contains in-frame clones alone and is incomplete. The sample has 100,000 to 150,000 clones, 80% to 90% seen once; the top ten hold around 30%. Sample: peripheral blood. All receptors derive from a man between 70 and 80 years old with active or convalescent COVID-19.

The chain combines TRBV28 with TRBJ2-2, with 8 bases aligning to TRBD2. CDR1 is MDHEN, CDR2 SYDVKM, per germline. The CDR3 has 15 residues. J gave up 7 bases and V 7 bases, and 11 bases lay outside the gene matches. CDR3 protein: CASTAGGPRGGELFF. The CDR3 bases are TGTGCCAGCACCGCGGGAGGACCAAGGGGCGGGGAGCTGTTTTTT.

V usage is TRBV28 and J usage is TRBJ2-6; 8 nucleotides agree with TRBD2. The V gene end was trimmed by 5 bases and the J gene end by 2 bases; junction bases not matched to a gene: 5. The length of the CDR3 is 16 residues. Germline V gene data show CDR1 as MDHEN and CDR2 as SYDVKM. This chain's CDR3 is CASSPVGGAGANVLTF. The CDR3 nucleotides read TGTGCCAGCAGTCCAGTCGGGGGGGCTGGGGCCAACGTCCTGACTTTC. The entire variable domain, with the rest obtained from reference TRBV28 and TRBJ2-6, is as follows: DVKVTQSSRYLVKRTGEKVFLECVQDMDHENMFWYRQDPGLGLRLIYFSYDVKMKEKGDIPEGYSVSREKKERFSLILESASTNQTSMYLCASSPVGGAGANVLTFGAGSRLTVL.

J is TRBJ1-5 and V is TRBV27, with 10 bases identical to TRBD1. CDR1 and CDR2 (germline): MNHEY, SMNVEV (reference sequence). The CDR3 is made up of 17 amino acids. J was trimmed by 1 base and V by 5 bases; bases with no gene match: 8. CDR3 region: CASSGGTGAFSNQPQHF. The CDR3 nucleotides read TGTGCCAGCAGTGGAGGGACAGGGGCTTTCAGCAATCAGCCCCAGCATTTT.

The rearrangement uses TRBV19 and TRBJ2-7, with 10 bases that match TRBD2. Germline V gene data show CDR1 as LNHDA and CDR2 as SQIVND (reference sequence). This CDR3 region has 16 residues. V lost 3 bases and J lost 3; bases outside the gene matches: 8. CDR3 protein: CASSISPSGGIYEQYF. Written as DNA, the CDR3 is TGTGCCAGTAGTATTTCTCCTAGCGGGGGAATCTACGAGCAGTACTTC.

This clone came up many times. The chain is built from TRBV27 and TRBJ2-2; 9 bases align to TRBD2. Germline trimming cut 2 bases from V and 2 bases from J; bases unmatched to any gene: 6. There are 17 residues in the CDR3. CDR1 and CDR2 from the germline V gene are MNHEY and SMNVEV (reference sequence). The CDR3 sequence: CASSLSRLAANTGELFF. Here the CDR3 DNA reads TGTGCCAGCAGTTTAAGCCGACTAGCGGCAAACACCGGGGAGCTGTTTTTT.

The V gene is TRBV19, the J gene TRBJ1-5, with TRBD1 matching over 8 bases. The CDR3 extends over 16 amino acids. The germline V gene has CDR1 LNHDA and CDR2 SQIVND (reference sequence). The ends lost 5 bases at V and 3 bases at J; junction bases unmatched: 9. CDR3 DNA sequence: TGTGCCAGTAGTCTCAGGGGGACAGGCCACAATCAGCCCCAGCATTTT. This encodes CASSLRGTGHNQPQHF.

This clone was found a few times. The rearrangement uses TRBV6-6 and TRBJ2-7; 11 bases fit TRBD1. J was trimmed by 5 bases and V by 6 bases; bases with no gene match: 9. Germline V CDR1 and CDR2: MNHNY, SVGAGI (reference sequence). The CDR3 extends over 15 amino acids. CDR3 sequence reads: CASSTRDRGVNEQYF. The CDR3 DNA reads TGTGCCAGCAGCACCCGGGACAGGGGGGTAAACGAGCAGTACTTC.

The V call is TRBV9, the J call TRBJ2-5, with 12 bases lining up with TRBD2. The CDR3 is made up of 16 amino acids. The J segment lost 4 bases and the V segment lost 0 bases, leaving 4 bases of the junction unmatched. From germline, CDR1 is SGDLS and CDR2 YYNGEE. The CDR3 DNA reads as TGTGCCAGCAGCGTAGGACTAGCGGGAGTAGGAGAGACCCAGTACTTC. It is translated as CASSVGLAGVGETQYF.

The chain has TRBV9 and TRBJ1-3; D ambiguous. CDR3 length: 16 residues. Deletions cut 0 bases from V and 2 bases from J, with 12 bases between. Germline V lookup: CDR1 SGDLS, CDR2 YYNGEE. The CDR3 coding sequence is TGTGCCAGCAGCGTAGGGAACCTCGGAGCTGGAAACACCATATATTTT. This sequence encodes CASSVGNLGAGNTIYF.

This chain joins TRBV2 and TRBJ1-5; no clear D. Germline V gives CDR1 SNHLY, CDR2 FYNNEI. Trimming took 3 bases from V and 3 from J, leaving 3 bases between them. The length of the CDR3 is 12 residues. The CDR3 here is CASSDNNQPQHF. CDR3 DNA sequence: TGTGCCAGCAGTGATAACAATCAGCCCCAGCATTTT.

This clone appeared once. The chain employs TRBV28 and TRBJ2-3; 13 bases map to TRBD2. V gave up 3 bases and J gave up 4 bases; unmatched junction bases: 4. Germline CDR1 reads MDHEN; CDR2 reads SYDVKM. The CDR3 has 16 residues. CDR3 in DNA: TGTGCCAGCAGTTTCGGACTAGCGGGAGTCGCAGATACGCAGTATTTT. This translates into CASSFGLAGVADTQYF.

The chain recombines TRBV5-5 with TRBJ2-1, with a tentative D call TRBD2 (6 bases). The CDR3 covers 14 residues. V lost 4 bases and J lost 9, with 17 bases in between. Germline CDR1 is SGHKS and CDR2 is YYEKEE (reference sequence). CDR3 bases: TGTGCCAGCAGCGCGGGTCAGGCGGGGTTTGAGCAGTTCTTC. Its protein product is CASSAGQAGFEQFF.

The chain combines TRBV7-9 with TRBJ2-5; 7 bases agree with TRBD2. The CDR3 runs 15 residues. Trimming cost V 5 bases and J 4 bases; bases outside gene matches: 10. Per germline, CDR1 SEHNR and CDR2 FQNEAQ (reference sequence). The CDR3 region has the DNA TGTGCCAGCAGCCTAGGTTCAGCGGGACTAGAGACCCAGTACTTC. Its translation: CASSLGSAGLETQYF.